This TCR beta chain was sequenced in a study of regulatory T cells in long-lasting Graves disease. This clonotype was counted many times. Its antigen is as yet unknown. Arm-PCR with iRepertoire HTBI primers amplified the CDR3 regions for these TCR beta libraries. Via MiXCR, TCRdb re-called the multiplex PCR reads, giving one row per CDR3 protein. This table has about 340,000 distinct CDR3 sequences, around a fifth appearing once. Regarding time point: persistent/refractory GD, antithyroid drugs over 5 years with positive TRAb. Following extraction of RNA from PBMCs, that RNA was used to make the TCR library. Per American Thyroid Association guidelines, Graves' disease was diagnosed. Study-level points and caveats: Whereas approximately 950 public clonotypes were shared by new patients, persistent patients shared more, at 2,741. The researchers studied only peripheral blood, not thyroid tissue.

Germline V gene sequence: CDR1 SGHTA, CDR2 FQGNSA. This CDR3 contains 15 residues. Trimming cost V 4 bases and J 0 bases; bases outside gene matches: 5. The chain couples TRBV7-2 to TRBJ2-7; the match to TRBD1 covers 8 bases. The material sequenced was peripheral blood mononuclear cells (PBMCs), taken when the disease was refractory, from a patient treated with antithyroid drugs. This clonotype originated in a female donor with Graves disease. CDR3 in DNA: TGTGCCAGCAGCTCGACAGGGGTCAGCTCCTACGAGCAGTACTTC. Translated: CASSSTGVSSYEQYF.